Following are 6 T cell receptor beta chains from one sample sequenced in a study of brain T cells in children with intractable seizures. TCRdb's copy holds only in-frame clones and misses some; the assay was immunoSEQ multiplex PCR. Among under 400,000 clones listed, 93% were seen once. Noted time point: blood from clinic visit 5 months post-surgery; TSC patient then seizure free. Sequencing was performed on peripheral blood, taken less than 6 months after surgery. These receptors originate from a boy under two years old with tuberous sclerosis and intractable seizures.

V and J are TRBV11-2 and TRBJ2-5; no clear D gene. Germline values: CDR1 SGHAT, CDR2 FQNNGV. Trimming removed 5 bases at V and 0 bases at J, with 13 bases between. This CDR3 region has 15 residues. The CDR3, as DNA: TGTGCCAGCAGCGCCACCCCACGGTACCAAGAGACCCAGTACTTC. Amino acids: CASSATPRYQETQYF.

This clone has a single count. The chain uses TRBV19 and TRBJ1-2, with D hard to call. The CDR3 consists of 13 residues. V lost 10 bases and J lost 7, with 19 bases in between. Germline loops: CDR1 LNHDA, CDR2 SQIVND (reference sequence). Here the CDR3 DNA reads TGTGCCACCCCTGGGGAGGGAATGCGTGGCTACACCTTC. It encodes CATPGEGMRGYTF.

V is TRBV12-3 or TRBV12-4 and J is TRBJ2-1; D not resolved. The CDR3 runs 11 residues. V was clipped by 4 bases and J by 14 bases, with 12 bases between them. DNA for the CDR3: TGTGCCAGCAGTTCTCGCGGAGAGGAGTTCTTC. Translation: CASSSRGEEFF.

The V call is TRBV19, the J call TRBJ2-1; D ambiguous. In germline, CDR1 is LNHDA, CDR2 SQIVND (reference sequence). The CDR3 contains 16 residues. The V end lost 1 base, the J end lost 5 bases, and 15 bases lay between the germline ends. The CDR3 DNA follows: TGTGCCAGTAGTATAGTCTTGCCAGTTCGACACAATGAGCAGTTCTTC. Protein: CASSIVLPVRHNEQFF.

The V gene is TRBV30, the J gene TRBJ2-1; TRBD2 aligns across 9 bases. The CDR3 has 15 residues. CDR1 GTSNPN and CDR2 SVGIG come from the germline V gene (reference sequence). The V gene end was trimmed by 4 bases and the J gene end by 0 bases; junction bases not matched to a gene: 4. CDR3 sequence (DNA): TGTGCCTGGATCCTAGCGGGGACCTCCTACAATGAGCAGTTCTTC. This sequence encodes CAWILAGTSYNEQFF.

The sample holds a few counts of this clone. The V call is TRBV3-1 (or the pseudogene TRBV3-2), the J call TRBJ2-1, with no clear D. The CDR3 is 15 amino acids. The V and J ends lost 1 base and 0 bases respectively, with 7 bases between them. The germline V gene has CDR1 LGHDT and CDR2 YNNKEL (reference sequence). This CDR3 reads CASSQADSSYNEQFF. Here the CDR3 DNA reads TGTGCCAGCAGCCAAGCGGATAGCTCCTACAATGAGCAGTTCTTC.